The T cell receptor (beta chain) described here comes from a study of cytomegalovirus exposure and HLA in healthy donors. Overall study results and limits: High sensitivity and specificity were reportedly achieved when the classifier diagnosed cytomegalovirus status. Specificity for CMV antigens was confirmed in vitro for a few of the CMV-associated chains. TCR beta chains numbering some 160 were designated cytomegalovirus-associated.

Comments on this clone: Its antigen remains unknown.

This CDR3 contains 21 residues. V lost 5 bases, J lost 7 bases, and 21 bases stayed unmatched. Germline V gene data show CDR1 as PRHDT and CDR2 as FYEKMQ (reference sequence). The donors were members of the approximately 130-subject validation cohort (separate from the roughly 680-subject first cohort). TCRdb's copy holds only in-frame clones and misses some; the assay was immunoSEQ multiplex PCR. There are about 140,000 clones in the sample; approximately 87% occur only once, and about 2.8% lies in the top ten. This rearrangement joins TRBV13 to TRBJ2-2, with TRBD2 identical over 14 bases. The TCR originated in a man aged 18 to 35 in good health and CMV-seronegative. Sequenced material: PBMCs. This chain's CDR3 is CASSPTDRLAGGTSRVGELFF. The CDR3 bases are TGTGCCAGCAGCCCAACGGATAGACTAGCGGGAGGGACCTCGAGAGTCGGGGAGCTGTTTTTT. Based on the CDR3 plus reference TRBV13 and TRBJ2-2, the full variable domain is AAGVIQSPRHLIKEKRETATLKCYPIPRHDTVYWYQQGPGQDPQFLISFYEKMQSDKGSIPDRFSAQQFSDYHSELNMSSLELGDSALYFCASSPTDRLAGGTSRVGELFFGEGSRLTVL.